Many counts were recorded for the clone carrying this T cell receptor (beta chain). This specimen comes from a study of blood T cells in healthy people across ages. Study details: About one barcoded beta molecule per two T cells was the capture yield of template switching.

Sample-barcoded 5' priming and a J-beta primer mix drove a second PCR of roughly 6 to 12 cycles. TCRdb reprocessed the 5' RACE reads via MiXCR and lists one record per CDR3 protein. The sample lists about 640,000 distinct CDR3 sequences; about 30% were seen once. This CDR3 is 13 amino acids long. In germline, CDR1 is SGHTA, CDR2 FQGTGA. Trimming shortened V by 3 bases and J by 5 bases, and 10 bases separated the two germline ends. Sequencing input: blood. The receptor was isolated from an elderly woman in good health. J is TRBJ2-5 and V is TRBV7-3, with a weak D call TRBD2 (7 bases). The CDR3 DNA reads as TGTGCCAGCAGCTTCGGGGGGCTGGAGACCCAGTACTTC. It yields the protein CASSFGGLETQYF.